This T cell receptor (beta chain) stems from a study of blood T cell repertoires in COVID-19. On the study more broadly: There were acute and convalescent COVID-19 samples, and they came from the United States, Italy and Spain. PBMCs, B-cell-depleted T cells, or T cells provided the cDNA or gDNA that made up the material.

Original data processing: Reference gene primer amplification gave estimated nucleated cell counts. Sequencing was performed with immunoSEQ multiplex PCR; in TCRdb, only in-frame clones are kept and a portion is missing. The DNA was the basis for D and trimming; V, J and clone size are from that table. The table has 25,000 to 30,000 clones, over 75% seen once; the top ten hold roughly 15%. This CDR3 is 15 amino acids long. Germline V gene lookup returns CDR1 SGHNT and CDR2 YYREEE (reference sequence). V was cut by 0 bases and J by 5 bases, with 12 bases left in between. The sequence was obtained from an older woman with acute or convalescent COVID-19. The chain combines TRBV5-4 with TRBJ1-5; D is unresolved. The sequenced sample was peripheral blood. The CDR3 coding sequence is TGTGCCAGCAGCTTGGACGGACTGGGAGATCAGCCCCAGCATTTT. The encoded protein is CASSLDGLGDQPQHF.